These T cell receptor beta chains were read from a single sample in a study of memory CD4+ T cells and cytomegalovirus serostatus. Profiled with immunoSEQ multiplex PCR; TCRdb holds only in-frame clones, not every one. This table holds roughly 49,000 clones, about 79% found once. Input material: memory CD4+ T cells from blood. The receptors originated from an adult in good health and CMV-seronegative. Each CDR3 is given with its conserved first and last residue. Each record gives: clone size, D gene, V gene, J gene, CDR3 protein, CDR3 DNA. The D gene is left open where the match is weak. Not all rows give a size; the values are once, few, many and, for expanded clones, a class.

size: -
D: -
V: TRBV4-1
J: TRBJ1-3
CDR3: CASSQSTGGAGRSGNTIYF
DNA: TGCGCCAGCAGCCAGAGCACAGGAGGAGCTGGGCGCTCTGGAAACACCATATATTTT

size: few
D: -
V: TRBV9
J: TRBJ1-2
CDR3: CASSVEVSYGYTF
DNA: TGTGCCAGCAGCGTGGAGGTGTCCTATGGCTACACCTTC

size: -
D: -
V: TRBV19
J: TRBJ2-5
CDR3: CASKGLGETQYF
DNA: TGTGCCAGTAAGGGTTTGGGTGAGACCCAGTACTTC

size: -
D: -
V: TRBV6-1
J: TRBJ1-2
CDR3: CASSDNPATNYGYTF
DNA: TGTGCCAGCAGTGACAACCCGGCTACTAACTATGGCTACACCTTC

size: -
D: -
V: TRBV5-4
J: TRBJ1-4
CDR3: CASSLDSRNEKLFF
DNA: TGTGCCAGCAGCTTGGACAGTCGCAATGAAAAACTGTTTTTT

size: -
D: TRBD1
V: TRBV9
J: TRBJ2-2
CDR3: CASSVPGQGKTGELFF
DNA: TGTGCCAGCAGCGTACCGGGACAGGGGAAAACCGGGGAGCTGTTTTTT

size: -
D: -
V: TRBV7-9
J: TRBJ1-4
CDR3: CASSSSGREKLFF
DNA: TGTGCCAGCTCGAGCAGCGGTCGGGAAAAACTGTTTTTT

size: -
D: -
V: TRBV5-1
J: TRBJ1-1
CDR3: CASSPTSRTNTEAFF
DNA: TGCGCCAGCAGCCCCACTAGTCGGACGAACACTGAAGCTTTCTTT

size: -
D: -
V: TRBV19
J: TRBJ1-5
CDR3: CASSRGGGQPQHF
DNA: TGTGCCAGTAGCCGGGGGGGAGGTCAGCCCCAGCATTTT

size: few
D: TRBD1
V: TRBV2
J: TRBJ1-6
CDR3: CASSENPTGGYNSPLHF
DNA: TGTGCCAGCAGTGAAAATCCGACAGGGGGATATAATTCACCCCTCCACTTT

size: -
D: -
V: TRBV7-2
J: TRBJ2-6
CDR3: CASSQDSSRANVLTF
DNA: TGTGCCAGCAGCCAGGACAGCAGTCGGGCCAACGTCCTGACTTTC

size: once
D: -
V: TRBV6-6
J: TRBJ2-2
CDR3: CASSKEIELFF
DNA: TGTGCCAGCAGCAAGGAGATCGAGCTGTTTTTT

size: -
D: -
V: TRBV2
J: TRBJ2-1
CDR3: CASSVESSYNEQFF
DNA: TGTGCCAGCAGTGTGGAGAGCTCCTACAATGAGCAGTTCTTC

size: -
D: -
V: TRBV29-1
J: TRBJ2-3
CDR3: CSATDPASTDTQYF
DNA: TGCAGCGCTACCGACCCCGCTAGCACAGATACGCAGTATTTT

size: -
D: -
V: TRBV18
J: TRBJ1-2
CDR3: CASSQLDKTQVGYTF
DNA: TGTGCCAGCTCGCAGCTGGACAAAACCCAGGTTGGCTACACCTTC

size: -
D: -
V: TRBV29-1
J: TRBJ1-1
CDR3: CSGSSGMNTEAFF
DNA: TGCAGCGGAAGCTCCGGGATGAACACTGAAGCTTTCTTT

size: once
D: -
V: TRBV6-8
J: TRBJ2-7
CDR3: CATPPRSSYEQYF
DNA: TGTGCCACCCCACCTAGGAGCTCCTACGAGCAGTACTTC

size: -
D: -
V: TRBV7-2
J: TRBJ1-2
CDR3: CASSPLGVYGYTF
DNA: TGTGCCAGCAGCCCCCTGGGGGTCTATGGCTACACCTTC

size: -
D: TRBD2
V: TRBV5-8
J: TRBJ2-7
CDR3: CASSSAGGSYEQYF
DNA: TGTGCCAGCAGTTCTGCGGGGGGTTCCTACGAGCAGTACTTC

size: -
D: -
V: TRBV5-6
J: TRBJ1-2
CDR3: CASSWTGDGGYTF
DNA: TGTGCCAGCAGCTGGACTGGGGATGGAGGCTACACCTTC

size: once
D: -
V: TRBV29-1
J: TRBJ1-1
CDR3: CSVVKGTNTEAFF
DNA: TGCAGCGTTGTCAAGGGGACGAACACTGAAGCTTTCTTT

size: few
D: TRBD1
V: TRBV4-1
J: TRBJ1-1
CDR3: CASSQGTGGGTEAFF
DNA: TGCGCCAGCAGCCAAGGGACAGGGGGCGGGACTGAAGCTTTCTTT

size: -
D: -
V: TRBV7-9
J: TRBJ1-1
CDR3: CASSLWAGRRSEAFF
DNA: TGTGCCAGCAGCTTATGGGCGGGTCGTAGGTCTGAAGCTTTCTTT

size: -
D: -
V: TRBV6-1
J: TRBJ2-2
CDR3: CASSEASRTKGGELFF
DNA: TGTGCCAGCAGTGAAGCGTCACGGACAAAAGGCGGGGAGCTGTTTTTT

size: -
D: -
V: TRBV27
J: TRBJ1-6
CDR3: CASREEQPNSPLHF
DNA: TGTGCCAGCAGGGAGGAACAGCCTAATTCACCCCTCCACTTT

size: -
D: TRBD1
V: TRBV7-2
J: TRBJ1-1
CDR3: CASSSRGGVNTEAFF
DNA: TGTGCCAGCAGCTCCAGGGGGGGCGTGAACACTGAAGCTTTCTTT

size: -
D: -
V: TRBV5-1
J: TRBJ2-7
CDR3: CASRVGSSSYEQYF
DNA: TGCGCCAGCAGAGTGGGTTCAAGCTCCTACGAGCAGTACTTC